This entry is about one TCR beta chain. The V gene's germline CDR1 is MNHNS and CDR2 SASEGT. The CDR3 covers 15 residues. Trimming cost V 7 bases and J 2 bases; bases outside gene matches: 6. Primers included in the PCR were 60 Vbeta and 13 Jbeta primers. The assay was immunoSEQ multiplex PCR, and TCRdb's table has in-frame clones only and misses some. The clone table shows 85,000 or so clones, with the ten largest holding 1.1%. This sample was taken from a study of cytomegalovirus exposure and HLA in healthy donors. This TCR derives from a woman aged 25-40 years in good health and CMV-seronegative. The J gene is TRBJ1-3, the V gene TRBV6-1; 9 bases line up with TRBD1. Input material: PBMCs. In DNA, the CDR3 is TGTGCCAGCACCAAGGACAGGGGTACTGGAAACACCATATATTTT. This encodes CASTKDRGTGNTIYF.